Listed below are T cell receptor beta chains from one sample, sequenced in a study of response to subunit inactivated influenza vaccine. One entry per CDR3 protein, called by TCRdb with MiXCR from the RT-PCR reads. This table has around 170,000 distinct CDR3 sequences, roughly a tenth appearing once. Sequences were derived from CD8+ T cells sorted from PBMCs, sampled 23 to 25 months after vaccination. Receptor source: a man aged 50-75 years who received an inactivated influenza vaccine. The CDR3 runs from the conserved cysteine through the conserved F or W. Fields, in order: V gene, J gene, CDR3 protein.

TRBV20-1,TRBJ2-7,CSASWGFPTYEQYF
TRBV10-3,TRBJ1-1,CATGGTGETNTEAFF
TRBV2,TRBJ2-3,CAINGGGAFPDTDTQYF
TRBV5-5,TRBJ1-2,CASTLEWNGYTF
TRBV7-9,TRBJ2-7,CASSLDVSPYEQYF
TRBV5-1,TRBJ2-1,CASRIGSYNEQFF
TRBV15,TRBJ2-7,CATSTTDRGSYEQYF
TRBV12-3/TRBV12-4,TRBJ2-1,CASRQTGSYNEQFF
TRBV24-1,TRBJ2-1,CATSGEREGPSSYNEQFF
TRBV7-9,TRBJ2-1,CASSITSGSAYNEQFF
TRBV7-9,TRBJ2-2,CASSFPGTYTLDGELFF
TRBV6-5,TRBJ2-2,CASSYSRVRANTGELFF
TRBV14,TRBJ2-1,CASSQVRDPHNEQFF
TRBV24-1,TRBJ2-1,CATSDWTSGNEQFF
TRBV11-2,TRBJ2-3,CASSEPGALSTDTQYF
TRBV9,TRBJ2-7,CASSVAGYEQYF
TRBV7-9,TRBJ2-7,CASSTPQAREQYF
TRBV7-2,TRBJ2-5,CASSLKIKYQETQYF
TRBV7-9,TRBJ2-1,CATRGTEDGLSYNEQFF
TRBV10-3,TRBJ2-1,CAISDFRVNSIDEQFF
TRBV12-3/TRBV12-4,TRBJ2-5,CASSPQGAETQYF
TRBV4-1,TRBJ2-2,CASSQETRGPNTGELFF
TRBV20-1,TRBJ2-1,CSARDPGRDYNEQFF
TRBV5-5,TRBJ2-1,CASSAAGLGSYNEQFF
TRBV9,TRBJ1-2,CASSVDGTGGDGYTF
TRBV20-1,TRBJ1-5,CSARVGTDLSNQPQHF
TRBV4-3,TRBJ2-1,CASSQELADNNEQFF
TRBV4-3,TRBJ1-5,CASSQAVFSNQPQHF
TRBV28,TRBJ2-7,CASSFAGLSYEQYF
TRBV4-3,TRBJ2-2,CASSQTDGLAGRGELFF
TRBV4-1,TRBJ2-1,CASSQAGGTYNEQFF
TRBV6-5,TRBJ2-1,CASSYTGGLSNEQFF
TRBV27,TRBJ2-7,CASSLLVGREPAEQYF
TRBV27,TRBJ2-1,CASSGYHNEQFF
TRBV6-5,TRBJ1-1,CASSYGGVNTEAFF
TRBV27,TRBJ2-3,CASSFIAGGRTDTQYF
TRBV20-1,TRBJ1-1,CSARGPGRGTEAFF